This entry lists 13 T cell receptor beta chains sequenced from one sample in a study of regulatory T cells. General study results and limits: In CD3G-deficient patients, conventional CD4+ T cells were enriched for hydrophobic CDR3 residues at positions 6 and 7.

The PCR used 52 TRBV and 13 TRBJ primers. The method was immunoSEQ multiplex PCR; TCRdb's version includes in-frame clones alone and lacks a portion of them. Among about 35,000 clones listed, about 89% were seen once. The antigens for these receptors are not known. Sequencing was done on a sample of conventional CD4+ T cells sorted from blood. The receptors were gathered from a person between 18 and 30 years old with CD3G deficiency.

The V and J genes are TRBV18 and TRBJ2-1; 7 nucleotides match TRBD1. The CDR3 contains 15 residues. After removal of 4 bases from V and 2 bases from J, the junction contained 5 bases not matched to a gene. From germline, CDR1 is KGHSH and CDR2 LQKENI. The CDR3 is CASSLNTGAYNEQFF. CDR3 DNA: TGTGCCAGCTCACTTAACACAGGGGCCTACAATGAGCAGTTCTTC. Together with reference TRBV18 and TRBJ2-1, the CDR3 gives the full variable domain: NAGVMQNPRHLVRRRGQEARLRCSPMKGHSHVYWYRQLPEEGLKFMVYLQKENIIDESGMPKERFSAEFPKEGPSILRIQQVVRGDSAAYFCASSLNTGAYNEQFFGPGTRLTVL.

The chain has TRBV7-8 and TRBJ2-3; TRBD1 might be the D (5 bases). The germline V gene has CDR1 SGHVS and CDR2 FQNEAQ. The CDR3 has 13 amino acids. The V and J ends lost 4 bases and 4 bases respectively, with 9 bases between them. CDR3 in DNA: TGTGCCAGCAGCTCTCAGGGCCCAGATACGCAGTATTTT. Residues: CASSSQGPDTQYF.

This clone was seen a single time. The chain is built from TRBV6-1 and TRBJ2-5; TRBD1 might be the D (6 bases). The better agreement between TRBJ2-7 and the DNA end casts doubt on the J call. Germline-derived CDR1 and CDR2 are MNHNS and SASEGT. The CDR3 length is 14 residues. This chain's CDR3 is CASSLGQSKYEQYF. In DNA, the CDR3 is TGTGCCAGCAGCCTCGGACAGTCTAAATACGAGCAGTACTTC.

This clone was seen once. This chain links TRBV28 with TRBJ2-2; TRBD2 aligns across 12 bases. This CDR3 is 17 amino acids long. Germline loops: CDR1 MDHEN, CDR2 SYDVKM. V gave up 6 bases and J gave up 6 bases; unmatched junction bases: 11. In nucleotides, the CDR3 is TGTGCCAGCAGGGACGAACGGCTAGCGGGAGGGGCCGGGGAGCTGTTTTTT. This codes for CASRDERLAGGAGELFF.

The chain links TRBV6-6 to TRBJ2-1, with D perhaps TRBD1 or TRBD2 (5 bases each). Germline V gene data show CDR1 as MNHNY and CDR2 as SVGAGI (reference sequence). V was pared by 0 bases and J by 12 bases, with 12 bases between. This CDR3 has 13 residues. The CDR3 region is CASSYSDLGRQFF. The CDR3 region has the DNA TGTGCCAGCAGTTACTCCGACCTGGGACGGCAGTTCTTC.

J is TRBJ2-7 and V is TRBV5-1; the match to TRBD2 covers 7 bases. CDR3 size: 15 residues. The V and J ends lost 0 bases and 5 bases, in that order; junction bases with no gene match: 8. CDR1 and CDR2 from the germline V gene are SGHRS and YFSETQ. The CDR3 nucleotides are TGCGCCAGCAGCTTGGTCGGCGGGAGAGCAGACGAGCAGTACTTC. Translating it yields CASSLVGGRADEQYF. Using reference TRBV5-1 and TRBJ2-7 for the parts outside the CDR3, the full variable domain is KAGVTQTPRYLIKTRGQQVTLSCSPISGHRSVSWYQQTPGQGLQFLFEYFSETQRNKGNFPGRFSGRQFSNSRSEMNVSTLELGDSALYLCASSLVGGRADEQYFGPGTRLTVT.

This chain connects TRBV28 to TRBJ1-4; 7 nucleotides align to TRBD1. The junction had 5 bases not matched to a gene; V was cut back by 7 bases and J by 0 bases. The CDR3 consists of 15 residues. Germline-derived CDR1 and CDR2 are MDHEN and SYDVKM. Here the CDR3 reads CASNPGGTTNEKLFF. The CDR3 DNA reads TGTGCCAGCAATCCAGGGGGAACAACTAATGAAAAACTGTTTTTT.

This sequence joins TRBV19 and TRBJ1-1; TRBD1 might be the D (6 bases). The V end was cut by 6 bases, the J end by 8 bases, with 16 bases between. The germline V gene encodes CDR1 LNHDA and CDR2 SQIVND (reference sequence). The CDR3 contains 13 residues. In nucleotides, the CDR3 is TGTGCCAGTAGGAATGGGGGCGTAGGCGAAGCTTTCTTT. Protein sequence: CASRNGGVGEAFF. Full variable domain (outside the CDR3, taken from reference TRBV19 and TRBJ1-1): DGGITQSPKYLFRKEGQNVTLSCEQNLNHDAMYWYRQDPGQGLRLIYYSQIVNDFQKGDIAEGYSVSREKKESFPLTVTSAQKNPTAFYLCASRNGGVGEAFFGQGTRLTVV.

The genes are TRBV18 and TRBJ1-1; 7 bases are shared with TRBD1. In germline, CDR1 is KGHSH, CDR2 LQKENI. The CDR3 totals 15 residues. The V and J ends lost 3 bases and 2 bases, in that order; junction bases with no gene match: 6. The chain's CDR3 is CASSPSTGHNTEAFF. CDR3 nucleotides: TGTGCCAGCTCACCTTCGACAGGGCACAACACTGAAGCTTTCTTT.

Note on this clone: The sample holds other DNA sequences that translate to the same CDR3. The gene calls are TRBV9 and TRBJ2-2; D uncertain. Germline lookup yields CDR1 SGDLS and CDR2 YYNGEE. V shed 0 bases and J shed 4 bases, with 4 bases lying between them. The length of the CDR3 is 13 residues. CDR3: CASSVGPTGELFF. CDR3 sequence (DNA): TGTGCCAGCAGCGTAGGACCCACCGGGGAGCTGTTTTTT.

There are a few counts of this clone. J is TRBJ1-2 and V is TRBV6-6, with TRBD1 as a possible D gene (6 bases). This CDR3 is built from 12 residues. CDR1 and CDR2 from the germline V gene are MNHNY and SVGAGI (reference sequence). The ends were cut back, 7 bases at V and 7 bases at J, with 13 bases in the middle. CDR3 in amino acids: CASKQGEAGYTF. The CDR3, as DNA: TGTGCCAGCAAACAGGGTGAGGCTGGCTACACCTTC.

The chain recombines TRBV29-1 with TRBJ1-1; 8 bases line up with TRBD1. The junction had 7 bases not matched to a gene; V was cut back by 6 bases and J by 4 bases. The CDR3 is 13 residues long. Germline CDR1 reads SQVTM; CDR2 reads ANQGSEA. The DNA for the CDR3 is TGCAGCGTCTCAGGGGGCCGGGGCACTGAAGCTTTCTTT. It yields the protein CSVSGGRGTEAFF.

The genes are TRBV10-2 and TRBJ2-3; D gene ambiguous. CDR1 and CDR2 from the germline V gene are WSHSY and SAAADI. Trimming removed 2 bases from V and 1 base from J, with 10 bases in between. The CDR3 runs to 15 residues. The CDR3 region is CASSEPRGGTDTQYF. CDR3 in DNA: TGCGCCAGCAGTGAGCCCAGAGGAGGCACAGATACGCAGTATTTT.